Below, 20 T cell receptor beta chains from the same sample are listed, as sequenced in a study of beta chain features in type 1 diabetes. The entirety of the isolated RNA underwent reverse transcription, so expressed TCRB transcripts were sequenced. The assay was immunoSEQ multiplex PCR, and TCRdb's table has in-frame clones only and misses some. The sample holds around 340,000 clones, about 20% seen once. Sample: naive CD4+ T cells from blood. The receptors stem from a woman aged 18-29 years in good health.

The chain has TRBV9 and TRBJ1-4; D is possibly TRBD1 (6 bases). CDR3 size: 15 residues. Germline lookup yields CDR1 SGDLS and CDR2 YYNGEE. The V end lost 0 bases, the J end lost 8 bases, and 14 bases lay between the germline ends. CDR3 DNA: TGTGCCAGCAGCGTAGGAGGCAGGGGCCCCGAAAAACTGTTTTTT. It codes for CASSVGGRGPEKLFF.

The CDR3 spells CASSSTRTGVDEQYF. DNA for the CDR3: TGTGCCAGCAGCTCCACTCGAACAGGGGTGGACGAGCAGTACTTC. The chain is built from TRBV7-9 and TRBJ2-7; 7 bases line up with TRBD1. The CDR3 sequence is 15 residues long. The germline gives CDR1 SEHNR, CDR2 FQNEAQ (reference sequence). Trimming cost V 4 bases and J 5 bases; bases outside gene matches: 11.

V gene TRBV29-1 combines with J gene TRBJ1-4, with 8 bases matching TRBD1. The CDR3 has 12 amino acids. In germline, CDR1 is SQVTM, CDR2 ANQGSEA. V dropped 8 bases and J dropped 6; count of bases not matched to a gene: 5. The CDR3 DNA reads TGCAGCATAGGACAGGGCCATGAAAAACTGTTTTTT. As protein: CSIGQGHEKLFF.

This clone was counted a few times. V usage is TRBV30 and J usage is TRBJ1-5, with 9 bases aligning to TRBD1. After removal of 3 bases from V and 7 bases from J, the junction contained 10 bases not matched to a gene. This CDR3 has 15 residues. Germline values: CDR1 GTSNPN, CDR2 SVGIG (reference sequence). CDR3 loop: CAWSDPGTGKQPQHF. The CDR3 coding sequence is TGTGCCTGGAGCGACCCCGGGACAGGGAAACAGCCCCAGCATTTT.

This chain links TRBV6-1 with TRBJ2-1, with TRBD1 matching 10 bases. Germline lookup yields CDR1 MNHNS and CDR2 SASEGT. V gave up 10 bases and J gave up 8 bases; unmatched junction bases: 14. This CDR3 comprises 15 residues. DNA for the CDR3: TGTGCCACCTTAGCGACAGGGGGCGTTGGATATGAGCAGTTCTTC. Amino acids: CATLATGGVGYEQFF.

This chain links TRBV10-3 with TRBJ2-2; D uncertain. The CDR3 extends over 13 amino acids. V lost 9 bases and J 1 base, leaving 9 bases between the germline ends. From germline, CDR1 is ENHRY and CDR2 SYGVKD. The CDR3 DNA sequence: TGTGCCATTCTGCGACAGAACACCGGGGAGCTGTTTTTT. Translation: CAILRQNTGELFF.

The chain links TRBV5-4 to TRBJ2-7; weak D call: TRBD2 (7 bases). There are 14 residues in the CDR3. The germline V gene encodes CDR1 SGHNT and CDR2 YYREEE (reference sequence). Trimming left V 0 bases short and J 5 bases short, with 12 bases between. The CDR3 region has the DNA TGTGCCAGCAGCTTGGCGGGGGGCCATAACGAGCAGTACTTC. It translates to CASSLAGGHNEQYF.

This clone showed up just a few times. The CDR3 DNA reads TGTGCCAGCGCCAGGACTACACAAGAGACCCAGTACTTC. Its protein product is CASARTTQETQYF. V usage is TRBV5-4 and J usage is TRBJ2-5, with D possibly matching TRBD2 (6 bases). CDR1 is SGHNT and CDR2 is YYREEE in the germline V gene (reference sequence). Between the trimmed V and J ends, which lost 7 bases and 2 bases, there was a span of 12 bases. The length of the CDR3 is 13 residues.

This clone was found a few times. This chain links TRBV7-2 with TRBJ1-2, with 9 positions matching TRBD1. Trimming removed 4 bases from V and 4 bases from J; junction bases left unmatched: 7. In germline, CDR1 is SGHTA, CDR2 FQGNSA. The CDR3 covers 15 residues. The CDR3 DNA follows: TGTGCCAGCAGCTCGGACAGGGGAGGTAGCTATGGCTACACCTTC. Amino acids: CASSSDRGGSYGYTF.

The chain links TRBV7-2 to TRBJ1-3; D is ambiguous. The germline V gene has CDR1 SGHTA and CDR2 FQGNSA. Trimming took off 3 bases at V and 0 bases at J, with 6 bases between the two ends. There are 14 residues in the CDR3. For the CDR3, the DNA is TGTGCCAGCAGCTTGCAGTCCTCTGGAAACACCATATATTTT. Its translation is CASSLQSSGNTIYF.

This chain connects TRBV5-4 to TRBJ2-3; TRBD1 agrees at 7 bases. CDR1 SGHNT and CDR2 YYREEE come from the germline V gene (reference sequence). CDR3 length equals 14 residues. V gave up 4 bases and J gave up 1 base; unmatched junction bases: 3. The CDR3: CASSPDRRTDTQYF. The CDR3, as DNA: TGTGCCAGCAGCCCGGACAGGCGCACAGATACGCAGTATTTT.

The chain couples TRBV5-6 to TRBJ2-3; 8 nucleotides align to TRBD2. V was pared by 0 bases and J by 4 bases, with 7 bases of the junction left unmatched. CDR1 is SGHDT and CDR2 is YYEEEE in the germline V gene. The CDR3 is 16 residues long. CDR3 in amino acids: CASSLARERGSDTQYF. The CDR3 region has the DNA TGTGCCAGCAGCTTGGCCAGGGAGCGGGGGTCAGATACGCAGTATTTT. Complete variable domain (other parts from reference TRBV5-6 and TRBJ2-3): DAGVTQSPTHLIKTRGQQVTLRCSPKSGHDTVSWYQQALGQGPQFIFQYYEEEERQRGNFPDRFSGHQFPNYSSELNVNALLLGDSALYLCASSLARERGSDTQYFGPGTRLTVL.

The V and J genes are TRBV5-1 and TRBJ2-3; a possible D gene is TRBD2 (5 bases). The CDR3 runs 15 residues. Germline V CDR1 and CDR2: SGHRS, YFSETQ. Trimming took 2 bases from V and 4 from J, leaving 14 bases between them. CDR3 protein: CASSFVPAGADTQYF. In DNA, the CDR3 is TGCGCCAGCAGCTTTGTACCGGCGGGCGCAGATACGCAGTATTTT.

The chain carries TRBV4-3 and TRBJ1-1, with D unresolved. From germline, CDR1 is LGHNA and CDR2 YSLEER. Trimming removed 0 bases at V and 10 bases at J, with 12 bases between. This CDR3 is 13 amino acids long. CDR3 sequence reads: CASSQDPTAGAFF. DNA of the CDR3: TGCGCCAGCAGCCAAGACCCAACAGCAGGAGCTTTCTTT.

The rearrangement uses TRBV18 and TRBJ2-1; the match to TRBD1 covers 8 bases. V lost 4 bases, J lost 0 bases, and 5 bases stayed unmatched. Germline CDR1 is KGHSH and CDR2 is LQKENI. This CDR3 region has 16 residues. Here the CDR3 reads CASSLLTGGSYNEQFF. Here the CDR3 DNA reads TGTGCCAGCTCACTCCTTACAGGGGGCTCCTACAATGAGCAGTTCTTC.

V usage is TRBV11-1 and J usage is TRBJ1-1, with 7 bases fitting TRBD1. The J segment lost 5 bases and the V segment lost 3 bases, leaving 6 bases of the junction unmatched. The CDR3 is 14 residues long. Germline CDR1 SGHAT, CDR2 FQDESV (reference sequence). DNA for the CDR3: TGTGCCAGCAGCTTGACAGGGAGTAGGACTGAAGCTTTCTTT. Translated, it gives CASSLTGSRTEAFF.

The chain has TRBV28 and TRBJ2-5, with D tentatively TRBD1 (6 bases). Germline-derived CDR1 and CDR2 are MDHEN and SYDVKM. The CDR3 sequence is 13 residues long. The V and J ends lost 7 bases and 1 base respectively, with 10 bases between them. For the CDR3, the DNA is TGTGCCAGCACCCAGGGGCGCCAAGAGACCCAGTACTTC. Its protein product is CASTQGRQETQYF. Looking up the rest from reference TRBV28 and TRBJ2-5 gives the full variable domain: DVKVTQSSRYLVKRTGEKVFLECVQDMDHENMFWYRQDPGLGLRLIYFSYDVKMKEKGDIPEGYSVSREKKERFSLILESASTNQTSMYLCASTQGRQETQYFGPGTRLLVL.

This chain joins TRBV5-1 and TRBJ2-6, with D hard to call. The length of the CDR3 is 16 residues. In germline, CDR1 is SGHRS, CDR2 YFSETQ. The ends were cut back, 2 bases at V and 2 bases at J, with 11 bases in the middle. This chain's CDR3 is CASSLAPMTGANVLTF. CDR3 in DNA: TGCGCCAGCAGCTTAGCTCCGATGACTGGGGCCAACGTCCTGACTTTC.

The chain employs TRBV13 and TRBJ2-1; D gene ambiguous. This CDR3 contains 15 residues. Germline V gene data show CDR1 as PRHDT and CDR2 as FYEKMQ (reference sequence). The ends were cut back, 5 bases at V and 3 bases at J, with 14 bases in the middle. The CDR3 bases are TGTGCCAGCAGCCGCCCCTTAAGAGGCTACAATGAGCAGTTCTTC. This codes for CASSRPLRGYNEQFF. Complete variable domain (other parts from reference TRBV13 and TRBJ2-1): AAGVIQSPRHLIKEKRETATLKCYPIPRHDTVYWYQQGPGQDPQFLISFYEKMQSDKGSIPDRFSAQQFSDYHSELNMSSLELGDSALYFCASSRPLRGYNEQFFGPGTRLTVL.

This CDR3 reads CASSLVLRGSTQYF. As DNA, the CDR3 is TGTGCCAGCAGCTTAGTTTTGCGGGGCTCGACCCAGTACTTC. The gene calls are TRBV7-2 and TRBJ2-5; D possibly corresponds to TRBD2 (6 bases). Germline values: CDR1 SGHTA, CDR2 FQGNSA. The germline V and J ends were trimmed by 1 base and 7 bases, with 13 bases remaining between them. The CDR3 loop spans 14 amino acids.